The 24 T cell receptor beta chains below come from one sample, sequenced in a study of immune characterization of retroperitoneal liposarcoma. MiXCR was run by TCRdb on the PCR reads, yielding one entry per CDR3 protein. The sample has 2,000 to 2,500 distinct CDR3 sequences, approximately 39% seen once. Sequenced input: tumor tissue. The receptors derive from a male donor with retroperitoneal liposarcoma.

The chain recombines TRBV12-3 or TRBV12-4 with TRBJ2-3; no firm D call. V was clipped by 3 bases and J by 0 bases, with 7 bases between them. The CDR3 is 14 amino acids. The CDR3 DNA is TGTGCCAGCAGTTTTGAAACTAGCACAGATACGCAGTATTTT. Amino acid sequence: CASSFETSTDTQYF.

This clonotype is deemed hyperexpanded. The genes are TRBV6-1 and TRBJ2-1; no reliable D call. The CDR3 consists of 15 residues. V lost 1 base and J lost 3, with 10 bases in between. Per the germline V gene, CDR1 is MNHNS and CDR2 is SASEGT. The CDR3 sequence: CASSEGMSFYNEQFF. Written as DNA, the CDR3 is TGTGCCAGCAGTGAAGGGATGTCCTTCTACAATGAGCAGTTCTTC.

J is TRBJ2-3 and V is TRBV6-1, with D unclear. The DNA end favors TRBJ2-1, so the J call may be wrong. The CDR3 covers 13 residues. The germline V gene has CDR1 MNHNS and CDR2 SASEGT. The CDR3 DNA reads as TGTGCCAGCAGTGAATACTTATCGGAGACCCAGTTCTTC. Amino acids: CASSEYLSETQFF.

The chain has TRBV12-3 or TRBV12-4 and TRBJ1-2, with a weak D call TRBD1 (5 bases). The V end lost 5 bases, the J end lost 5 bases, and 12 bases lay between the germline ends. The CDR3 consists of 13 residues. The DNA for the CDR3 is TGTGCCAGCAGTAGAATTACAGGATATGGCTACACCTTC. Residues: CASSRITGYGYTF.

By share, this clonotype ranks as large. The DNA for the CDR3 is TGTGCCAGCAAGCGGCAGAGCTCCTACGAGCAGTACTTC. It codes for CASKRQSSYEQYF. The chain joins TRBV6-6 to TRBJ2-1; tentatively, D is TRBD2 (5 bases). The DNA end is a closer match to TRBJ2-7, so the J assignment may be wrong. Per germline, CDR1 MNHNY and CDR2 SVGAGI (reference sequence). The CDR3 length is 13 residues.

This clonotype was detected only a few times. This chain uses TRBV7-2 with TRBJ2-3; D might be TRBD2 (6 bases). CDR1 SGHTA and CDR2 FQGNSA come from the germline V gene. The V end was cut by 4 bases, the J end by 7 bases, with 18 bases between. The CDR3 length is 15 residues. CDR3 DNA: TGTGCCAGCAGCTCCCTCAGCGGGCCCACCTATACGCAGTATTTT. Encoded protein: CASSSLSGPTYTQYF.

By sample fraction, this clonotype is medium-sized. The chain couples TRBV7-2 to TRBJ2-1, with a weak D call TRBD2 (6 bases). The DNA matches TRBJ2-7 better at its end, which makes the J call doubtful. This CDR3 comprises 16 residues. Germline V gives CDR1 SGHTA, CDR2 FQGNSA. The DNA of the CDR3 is TGTGCCAGCAGCTTAGTCGGCGGAGGGTCTCACAATGAGCAGTACTTC. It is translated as CASSLVGGGSHNEQYF.

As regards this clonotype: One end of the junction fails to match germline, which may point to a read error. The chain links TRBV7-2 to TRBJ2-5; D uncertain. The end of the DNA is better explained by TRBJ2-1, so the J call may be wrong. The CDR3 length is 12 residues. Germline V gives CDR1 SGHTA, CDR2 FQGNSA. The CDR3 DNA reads TGTGCCAACAGCTTAAACCAAGAGACCCAGTTCTTC. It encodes CANSLNQETQFF.

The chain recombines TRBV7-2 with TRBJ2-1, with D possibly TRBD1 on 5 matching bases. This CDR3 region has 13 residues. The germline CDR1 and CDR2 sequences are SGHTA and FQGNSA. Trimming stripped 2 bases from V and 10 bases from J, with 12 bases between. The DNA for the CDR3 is TGTGCCAGCAGCTTATCCAGGGTATACGAGCAGTTCTTC. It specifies CASSLSRVYEQFF.

The CDR3 coding sequence is TGTGCCAGCAGATCCGCACTAGCGGGTACCCAAGAGACCCAGTACTTC. As protein: CASRSALAGTQETQYF. The chain recombines TRBV6-1 with TRBJ2-5; TRBD2 aligns across 9 bases. Germline CDR1 is MNHNS and CDR2 is SASEGT. CDR3 length: 16 residues. V shed 6 bases, J shed 1 base, and the junction held 9 bases outside the gene matches.

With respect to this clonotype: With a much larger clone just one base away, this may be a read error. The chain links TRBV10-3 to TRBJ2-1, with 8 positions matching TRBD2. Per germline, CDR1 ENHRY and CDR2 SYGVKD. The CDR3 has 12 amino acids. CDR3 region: CASSDPGGEQFF. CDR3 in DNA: TGTGCCAGCAGTGACCCGGGGGGGGAGCAGTTCTTC.

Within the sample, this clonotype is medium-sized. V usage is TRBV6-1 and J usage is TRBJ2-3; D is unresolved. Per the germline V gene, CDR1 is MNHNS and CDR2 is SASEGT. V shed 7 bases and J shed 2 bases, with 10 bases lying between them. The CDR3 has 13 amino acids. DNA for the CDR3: TGTGCCAGCACCTTGACGGACACAGATACGCAGTATTTT. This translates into CASTLTDTDTQYF.

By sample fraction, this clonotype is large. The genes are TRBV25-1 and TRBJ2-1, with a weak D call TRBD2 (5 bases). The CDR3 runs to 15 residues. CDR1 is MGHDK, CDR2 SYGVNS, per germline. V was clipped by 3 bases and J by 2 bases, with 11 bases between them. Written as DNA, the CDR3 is TGTGCCAGCAGTGATGGAGCGGATCCCTACAATGAGCAGTTCTTC. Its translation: CASSDGADPYNEQFF.

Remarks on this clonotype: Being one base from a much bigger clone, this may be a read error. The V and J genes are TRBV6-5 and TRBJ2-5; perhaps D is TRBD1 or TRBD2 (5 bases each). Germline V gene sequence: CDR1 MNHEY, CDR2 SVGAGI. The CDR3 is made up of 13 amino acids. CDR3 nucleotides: TGTGCCAGCAGGGGACCCCAGCCAGAGACCCAGTGCTTC. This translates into CASRGPQPETQCF.

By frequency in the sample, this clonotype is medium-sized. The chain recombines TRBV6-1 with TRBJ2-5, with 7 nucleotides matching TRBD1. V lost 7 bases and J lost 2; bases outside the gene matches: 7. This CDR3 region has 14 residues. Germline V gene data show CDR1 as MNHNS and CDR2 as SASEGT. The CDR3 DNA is TGTGCCAGCACTAAGACGGGACAGCAAGAGACCCAGTACTTC. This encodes CASTKTGQQETQYF.

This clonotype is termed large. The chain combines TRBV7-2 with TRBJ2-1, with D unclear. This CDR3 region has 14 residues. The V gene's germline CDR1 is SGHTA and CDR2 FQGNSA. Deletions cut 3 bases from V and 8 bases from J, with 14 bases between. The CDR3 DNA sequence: TGTGCCAGCAGCTTGGCGAAGGAGTCCTATGAGCAGTTCTTC. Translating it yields CASSLAKESYEQFF.

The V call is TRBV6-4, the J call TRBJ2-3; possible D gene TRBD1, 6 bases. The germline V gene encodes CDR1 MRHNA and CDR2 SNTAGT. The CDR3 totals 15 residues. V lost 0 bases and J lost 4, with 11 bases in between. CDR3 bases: TGTGCCAGCAGTGACTCGGGAGAGGGGGCAGATACGCAGTATTTT. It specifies CASSDSGEGADTQYF.

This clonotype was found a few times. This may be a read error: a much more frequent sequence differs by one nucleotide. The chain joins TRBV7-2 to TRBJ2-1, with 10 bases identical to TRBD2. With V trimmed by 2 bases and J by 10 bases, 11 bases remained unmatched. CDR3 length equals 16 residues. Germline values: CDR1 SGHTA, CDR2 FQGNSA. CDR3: CASSLKGGTSDYEQFF. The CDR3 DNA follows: TGTGCCAGCAGCTTAAAGGGAGGGACTAGCGACTACGAGCAGTTCTTC. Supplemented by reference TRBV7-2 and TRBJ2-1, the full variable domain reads GAGVSQSPSNKVTEKGKDVELRCDPISGHTALYWYRQSLGQGLEFLIYFQGNSAPDKSGLPSDRFSAERTGGSVSTLTIQRTQQEDSAVYLCASSLKGGTSDYEQFFGPGTRLTVL.

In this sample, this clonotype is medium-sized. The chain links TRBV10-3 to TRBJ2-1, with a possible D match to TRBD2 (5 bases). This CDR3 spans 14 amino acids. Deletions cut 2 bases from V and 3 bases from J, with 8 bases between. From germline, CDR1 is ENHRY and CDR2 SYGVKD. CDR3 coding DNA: TGTGCCATCAGTGAGCCCGGGGTCTACAATGAGCAGTTCTTC. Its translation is CAISEPGVYNEQFF.

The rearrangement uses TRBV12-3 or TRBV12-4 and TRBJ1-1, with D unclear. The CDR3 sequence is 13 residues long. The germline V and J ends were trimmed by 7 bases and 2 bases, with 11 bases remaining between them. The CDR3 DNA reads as TGTGCCAGCACCCGCGCCGGAAACACTGAAGCTTTCTTT. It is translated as CASTRAGNTEAFF.

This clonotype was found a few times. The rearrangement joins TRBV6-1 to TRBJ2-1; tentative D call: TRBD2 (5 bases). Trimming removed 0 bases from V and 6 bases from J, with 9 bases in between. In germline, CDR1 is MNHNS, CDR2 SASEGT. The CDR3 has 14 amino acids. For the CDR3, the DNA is TGTGCCAGCAGTGAAGCGGAGACTACCAATGAGCAGTTCTTC. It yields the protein CASSEAETTNEQFF.

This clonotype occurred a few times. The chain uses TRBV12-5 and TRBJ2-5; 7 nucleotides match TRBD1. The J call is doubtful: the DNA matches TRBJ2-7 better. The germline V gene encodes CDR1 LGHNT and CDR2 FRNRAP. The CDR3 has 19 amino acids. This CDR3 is CASGLVPGQLAKGAYEQYF. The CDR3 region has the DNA TGTGCTAGTGGTTTGGTACCGGGACAGCTGGCTAAGGGCGCCTACGAGCAGTACTTC.

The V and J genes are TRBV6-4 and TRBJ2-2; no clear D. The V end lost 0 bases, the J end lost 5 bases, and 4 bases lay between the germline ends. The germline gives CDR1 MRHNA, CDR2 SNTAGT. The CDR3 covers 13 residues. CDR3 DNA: TGTGCCAGCAGTGACTCGTTTACCGGGGAGCTGTTTTTT. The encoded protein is CASSDSFTGELFF.

CDR3 nucleotide sequence: TGTGCCAGCACCCAACGTGGGGGGGTAACCTACGAGCAGTACTTC. It translates to CASTQRGGVTYEQYF. The chain has TRBV27 and TRBJ2-7; 7 bases match TRBD2. CDR1 and CDR2 (germline): MNHEY, SMNVEV (reference sequence). The CDR3 has 15 residues. Trimming at V came to 7 bases and at J to 2 bases, leaving 11 bases not matched to a gene.